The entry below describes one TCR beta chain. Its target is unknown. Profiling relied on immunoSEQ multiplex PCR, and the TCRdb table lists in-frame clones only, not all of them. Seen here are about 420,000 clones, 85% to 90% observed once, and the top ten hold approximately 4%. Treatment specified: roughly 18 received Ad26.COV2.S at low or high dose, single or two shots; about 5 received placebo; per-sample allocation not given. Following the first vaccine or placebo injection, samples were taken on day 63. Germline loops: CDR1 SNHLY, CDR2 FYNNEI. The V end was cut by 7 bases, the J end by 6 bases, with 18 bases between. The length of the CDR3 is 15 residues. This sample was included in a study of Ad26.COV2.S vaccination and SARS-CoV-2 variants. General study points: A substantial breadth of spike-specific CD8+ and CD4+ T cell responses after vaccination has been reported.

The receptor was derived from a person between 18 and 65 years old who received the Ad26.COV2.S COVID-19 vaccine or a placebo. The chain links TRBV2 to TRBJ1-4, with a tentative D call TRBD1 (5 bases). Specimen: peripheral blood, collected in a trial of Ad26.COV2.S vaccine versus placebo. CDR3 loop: CASKTARAGYEKLFF. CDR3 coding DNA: TGTGCCAGCAAAACCGCCAGGGCAGGGTATGAAAAACTGTTTTTT.